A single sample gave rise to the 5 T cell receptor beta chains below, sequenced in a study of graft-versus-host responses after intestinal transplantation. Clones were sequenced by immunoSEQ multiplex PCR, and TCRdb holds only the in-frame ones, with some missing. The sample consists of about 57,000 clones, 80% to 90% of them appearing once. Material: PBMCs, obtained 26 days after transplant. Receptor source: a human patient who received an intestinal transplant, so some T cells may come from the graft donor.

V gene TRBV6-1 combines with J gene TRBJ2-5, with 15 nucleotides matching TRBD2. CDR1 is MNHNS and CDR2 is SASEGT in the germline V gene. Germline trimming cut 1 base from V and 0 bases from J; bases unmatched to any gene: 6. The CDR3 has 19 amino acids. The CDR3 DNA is TGTGCCAGCAGTGAAGGCGGTGGGACTAGCGGGGGGTACCAAGAGACCCAGTACTTC. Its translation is CASSEGGGTSGGYQETQYF.

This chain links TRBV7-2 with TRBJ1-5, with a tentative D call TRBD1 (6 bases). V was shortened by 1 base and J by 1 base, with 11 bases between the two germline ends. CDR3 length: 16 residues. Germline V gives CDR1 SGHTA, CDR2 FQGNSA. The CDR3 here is CASSLGLQGSNQPQHF. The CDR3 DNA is TGTGCCAGCAGCTTAGGACTACAGGGAAGCAATCAGCCCCAGCATTTT.

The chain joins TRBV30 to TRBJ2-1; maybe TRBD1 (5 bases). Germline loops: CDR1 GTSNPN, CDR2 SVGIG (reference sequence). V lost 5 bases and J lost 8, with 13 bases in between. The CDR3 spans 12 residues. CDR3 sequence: CAWGTGFDEQFF. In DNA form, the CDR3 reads TGTGCCTGGGGCACAGGTTTCGATGAGCAGTTCTTC.

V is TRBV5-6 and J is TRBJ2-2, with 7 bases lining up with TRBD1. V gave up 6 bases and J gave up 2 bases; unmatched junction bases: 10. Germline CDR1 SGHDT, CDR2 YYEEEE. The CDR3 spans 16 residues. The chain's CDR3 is CASINRGPLNTGELFF. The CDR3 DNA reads TGTGCCAGCATTAACAGGGGCCCTCTCAACACCGGGGAGCTGTTTTTT.

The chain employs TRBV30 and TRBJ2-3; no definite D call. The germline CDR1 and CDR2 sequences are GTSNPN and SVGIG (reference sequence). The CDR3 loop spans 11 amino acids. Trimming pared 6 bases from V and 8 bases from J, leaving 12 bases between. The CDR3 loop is CACSSPGTQYF. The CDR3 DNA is TGTGCCTGCTCCTCACCAGGTACGCAGTATTTT.